This TCR beta chain was identified during a study of T-cell memory formation after mild COVID-19. Trimming stripped 5 bases from V and 5 bases from J, with 6 bases between. This CDR3 region has 10 residues. Per germline, CDR1 DFQATT and CDR2 SNEGSKA (reference sequence). In TCRdb, the 5' RACE reads were re-called with MiXCR into one record per CDR3 protein. The sample holds about 240,000 distinct CDR3 sequences; approximately 9% are singletons and the top ten take 20% to 25%. General study results and limits: Among CD4+ contracting clones, most were CM and EM, and CD8+ ones EMRA.

This clonotype has just a few counts. Its target is not known. The chain employs TRBV20-1 and TRBJ1-2; D call uncertain. This TCR was sampled from a man younger than 35 who had mild COVID-19 (a few samples of this study predate the infection). Cell type and time point are not known. Sequenced: PBMCs or a T cell subset sorted from them (not recorded which). The CDR3 reads CSASGYGYTF. The CDR3 DNA follows: TGCAGTGCTTCCGGATATGGCTACACCTTC.